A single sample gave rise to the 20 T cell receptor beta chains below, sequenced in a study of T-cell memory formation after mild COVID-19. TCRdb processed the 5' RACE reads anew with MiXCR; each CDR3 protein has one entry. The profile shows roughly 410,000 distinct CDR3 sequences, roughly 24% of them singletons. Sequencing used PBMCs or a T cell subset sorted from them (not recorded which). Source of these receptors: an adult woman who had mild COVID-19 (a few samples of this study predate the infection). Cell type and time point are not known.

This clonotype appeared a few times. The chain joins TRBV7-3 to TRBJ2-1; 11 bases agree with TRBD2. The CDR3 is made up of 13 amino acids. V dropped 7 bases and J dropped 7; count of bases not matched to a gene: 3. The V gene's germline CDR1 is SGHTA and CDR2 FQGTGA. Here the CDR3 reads CASKASGRNEQFF. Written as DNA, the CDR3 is TGTGCCAGCAAGGCTAGCGGGAGGAATGAGCAGTTCTTC.

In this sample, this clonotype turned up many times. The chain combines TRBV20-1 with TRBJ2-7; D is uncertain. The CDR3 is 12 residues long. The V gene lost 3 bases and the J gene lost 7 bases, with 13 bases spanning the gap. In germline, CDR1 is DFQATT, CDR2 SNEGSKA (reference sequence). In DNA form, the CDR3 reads TGCAGTGCTAGTACATCGGAACGTGAGCAGTACTTC. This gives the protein CSASTSEREQYF.

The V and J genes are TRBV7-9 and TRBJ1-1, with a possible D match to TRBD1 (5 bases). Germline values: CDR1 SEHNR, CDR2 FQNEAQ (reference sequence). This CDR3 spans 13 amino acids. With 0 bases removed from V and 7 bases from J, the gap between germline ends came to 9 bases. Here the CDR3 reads CASSLARGVEAFF. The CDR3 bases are TGTGCCAGCAGCTTAGCGCGGGGGGTTGAAGCTTTCTTT.

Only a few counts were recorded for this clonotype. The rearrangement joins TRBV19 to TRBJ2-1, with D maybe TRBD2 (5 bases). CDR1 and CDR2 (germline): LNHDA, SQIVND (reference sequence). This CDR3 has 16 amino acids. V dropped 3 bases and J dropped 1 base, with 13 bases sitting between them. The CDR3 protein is CASSILAGSSYNEQFF. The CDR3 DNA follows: TGTGCCAGTAGTATTTTGGCGGGCTCTTCCTACAATGAGCAGTTCTTC.

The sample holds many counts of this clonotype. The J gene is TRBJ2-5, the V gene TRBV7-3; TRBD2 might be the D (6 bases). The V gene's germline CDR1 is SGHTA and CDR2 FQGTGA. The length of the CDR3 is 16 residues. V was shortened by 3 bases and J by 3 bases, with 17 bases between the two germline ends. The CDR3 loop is CASSFSGSSAKETQYF. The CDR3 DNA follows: TGTGCCAGCAGCTTCAGTGGTTCTAGCGCGAAAGAGACCCAGTACTTC.

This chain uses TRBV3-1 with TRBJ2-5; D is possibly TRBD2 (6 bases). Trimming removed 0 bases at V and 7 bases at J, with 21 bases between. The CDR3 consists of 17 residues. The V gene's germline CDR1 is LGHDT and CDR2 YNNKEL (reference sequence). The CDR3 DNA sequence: TGTGCCAGCAGCCAAGAAGATCGGAGGGAGCGAAGAGGGACCCAGTACTTC. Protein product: CASSQEDRRERRGTQYF.

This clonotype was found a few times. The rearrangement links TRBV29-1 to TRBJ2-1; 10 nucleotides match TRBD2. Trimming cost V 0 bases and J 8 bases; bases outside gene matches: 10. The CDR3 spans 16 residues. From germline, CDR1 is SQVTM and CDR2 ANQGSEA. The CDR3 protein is CSVEDRLAGVGDEQFF. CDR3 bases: TGCAGCGTTGAAGATCGCCTAGCGGGAGTGGGAGATGAGCAGTTCTTC.

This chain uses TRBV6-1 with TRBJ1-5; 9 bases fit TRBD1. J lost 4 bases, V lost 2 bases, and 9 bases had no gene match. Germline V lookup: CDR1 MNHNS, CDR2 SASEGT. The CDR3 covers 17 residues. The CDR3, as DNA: TGTGCCAGCAGTGAATGGGTGGGACAGGGAACGAATCAGCCCCAGCATTTT. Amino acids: CASSEWVGQGTNQPQHF.

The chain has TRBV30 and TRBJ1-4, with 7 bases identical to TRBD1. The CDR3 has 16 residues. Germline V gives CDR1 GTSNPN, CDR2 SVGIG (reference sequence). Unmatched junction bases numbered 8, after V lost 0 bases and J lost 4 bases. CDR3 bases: TGTGCCTGGAGTGTACCAGGACAGGCCTTTAATGAAAAACTGTTTTTT. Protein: CAWSVPGQAFNEKLFF.

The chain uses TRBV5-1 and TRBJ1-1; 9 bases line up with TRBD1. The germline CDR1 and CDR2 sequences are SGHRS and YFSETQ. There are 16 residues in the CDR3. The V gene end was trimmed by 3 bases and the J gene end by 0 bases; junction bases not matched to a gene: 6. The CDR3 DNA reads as TGCGCCAGCAGCTCGTTGGGACAGGGTGTGAACACTGAAGCTTTCTTT. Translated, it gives CASSSLGQGVNTEAFF.

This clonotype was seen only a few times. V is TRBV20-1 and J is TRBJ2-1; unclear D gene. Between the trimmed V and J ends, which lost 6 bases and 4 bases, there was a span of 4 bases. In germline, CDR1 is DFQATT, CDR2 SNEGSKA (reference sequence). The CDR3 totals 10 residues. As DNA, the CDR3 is TGCAGTGCCTTGTACAATGAGCAGTTCTTC. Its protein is CSALYNEQFF.

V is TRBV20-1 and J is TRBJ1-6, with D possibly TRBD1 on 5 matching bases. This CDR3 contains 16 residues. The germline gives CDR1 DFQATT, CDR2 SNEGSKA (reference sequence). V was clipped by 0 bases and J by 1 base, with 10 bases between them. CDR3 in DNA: TGCAGTGCTAGAGATATAGCAGGGTCCTATAATTCACCCCTCCACTTT. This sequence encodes CSARDIAGSYNSPLHF.

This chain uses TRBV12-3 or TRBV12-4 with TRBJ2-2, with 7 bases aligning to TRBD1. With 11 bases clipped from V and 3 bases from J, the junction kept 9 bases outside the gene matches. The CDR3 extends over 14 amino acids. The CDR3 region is CASKAGTDTGELFF. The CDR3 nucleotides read TGTGCCTCCAAAGCCGGGACAGACACCGGGGAGCTGTTTTTT.

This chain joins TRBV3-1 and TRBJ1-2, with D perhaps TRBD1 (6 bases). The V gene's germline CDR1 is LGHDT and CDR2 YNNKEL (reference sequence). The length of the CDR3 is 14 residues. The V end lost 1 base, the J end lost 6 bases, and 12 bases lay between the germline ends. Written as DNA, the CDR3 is TGTGCCAGCAGCCAAGTTGGGGGGCATAATGGCTACACCTTC. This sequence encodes CASSQVGGHNGYTF.

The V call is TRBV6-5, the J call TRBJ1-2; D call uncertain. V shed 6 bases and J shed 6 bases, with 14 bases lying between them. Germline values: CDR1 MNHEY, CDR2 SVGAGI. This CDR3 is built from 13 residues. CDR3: CASSPDEADGYTF. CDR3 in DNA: TGTGCCAGCAGCCCTGACGAGGCGGATGGCTACACCTTC.

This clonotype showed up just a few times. The CDR3 nucleotides are TGCGCCAGCAGCTGGGGGGAAGCCTACGAGCAGTACTTC. Encoded protein: CASSWGEAYEQYF. V and J are TRBV5-1 and TRBJ2-7; possibly TRBD2 for D (6 bases). V lost 3 bases and J 2 bases, leaving 9 bases between the germline ends. The CDR3 runs 13 residues. Per the germline V gene, CDR1 is SGHRS and CDR2 is YFSETQ.

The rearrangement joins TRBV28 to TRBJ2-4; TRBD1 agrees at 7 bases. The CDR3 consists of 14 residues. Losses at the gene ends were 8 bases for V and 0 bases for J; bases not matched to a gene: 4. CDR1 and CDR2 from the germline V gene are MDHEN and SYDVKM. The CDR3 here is CASRQGLAKNIQYF. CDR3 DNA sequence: TGTGCCAGCCGACAGGGTTTAGCCAAAAACATTCAGTACTTC.

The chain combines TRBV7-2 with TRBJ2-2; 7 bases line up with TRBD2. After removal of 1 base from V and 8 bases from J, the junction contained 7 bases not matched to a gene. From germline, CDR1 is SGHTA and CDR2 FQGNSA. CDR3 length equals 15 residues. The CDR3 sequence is CASSLGVGGRGELFF. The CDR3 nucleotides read TGTGCCAGCAGCTTAGGAGTCGGGGGGAGAGGGGAGCTGTTTTTT. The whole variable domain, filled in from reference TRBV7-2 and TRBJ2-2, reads GAGVSQSPSNKVTEKGKDVELRCDPISGHTALYWYRQSLGQGLEFLIYFQGNSAPDKSGLPSDRFSAERTGGSVSTLTIQRTQQEDSAVYLCASSLGVGGRGELFFGEGSRLTVL.

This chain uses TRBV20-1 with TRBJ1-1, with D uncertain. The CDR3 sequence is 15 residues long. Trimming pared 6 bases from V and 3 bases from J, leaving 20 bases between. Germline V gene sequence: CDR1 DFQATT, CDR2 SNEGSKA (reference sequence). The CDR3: CSAPNRRAHDTEAFF. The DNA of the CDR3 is TGCAGTGCCCCCAATCGAAGGGCTCATGACACTGAAGCTTTCTTT.

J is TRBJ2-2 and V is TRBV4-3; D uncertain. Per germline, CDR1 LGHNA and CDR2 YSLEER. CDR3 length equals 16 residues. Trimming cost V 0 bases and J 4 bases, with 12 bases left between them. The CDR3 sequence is CASSQDPNNPTGELFF. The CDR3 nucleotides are TGCGCCAGCAGCCAAGACCCAAATAACCCCACCGGGGAGCTGTTTTTT.